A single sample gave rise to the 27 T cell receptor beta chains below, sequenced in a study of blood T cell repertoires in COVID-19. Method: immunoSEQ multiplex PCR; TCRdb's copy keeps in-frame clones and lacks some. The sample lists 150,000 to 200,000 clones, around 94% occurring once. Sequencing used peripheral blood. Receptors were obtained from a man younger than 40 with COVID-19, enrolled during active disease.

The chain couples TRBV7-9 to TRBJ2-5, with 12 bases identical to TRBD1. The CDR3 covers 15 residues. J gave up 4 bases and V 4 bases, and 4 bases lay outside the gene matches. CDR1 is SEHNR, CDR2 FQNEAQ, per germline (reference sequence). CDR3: CASSSRDRGPETQYF. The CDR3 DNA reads TGTGCCAGCAGCTCCCGGGACAGGGGGCCAGAGACCCAGTACTTC.

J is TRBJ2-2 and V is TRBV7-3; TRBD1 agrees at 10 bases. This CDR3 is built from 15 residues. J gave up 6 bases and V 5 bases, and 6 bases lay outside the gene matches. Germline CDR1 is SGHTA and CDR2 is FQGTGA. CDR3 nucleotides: TGTGCCAGCAGCGCGGGACAGGGGTTGTCCGGGGAGCTGTTTTTT. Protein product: CASSAGQGLSGELFF.

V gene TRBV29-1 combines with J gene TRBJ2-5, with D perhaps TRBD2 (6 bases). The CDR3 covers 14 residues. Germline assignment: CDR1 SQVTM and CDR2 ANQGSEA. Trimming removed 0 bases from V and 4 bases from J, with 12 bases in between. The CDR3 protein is CSVEEEGWGETQYF. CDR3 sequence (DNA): TGCAGCGTTGAAGAGGAGGGGTGGGGAGAGACCCAGTACTTC.

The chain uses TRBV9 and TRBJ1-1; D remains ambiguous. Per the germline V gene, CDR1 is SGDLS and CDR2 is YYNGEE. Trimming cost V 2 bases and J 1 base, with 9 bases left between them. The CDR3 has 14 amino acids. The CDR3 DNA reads TGTGCCAGCAGCGTCGTCAGTGGGAACACTGAAGCTTTCTTT. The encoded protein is CASSVVSGNTEAFF.

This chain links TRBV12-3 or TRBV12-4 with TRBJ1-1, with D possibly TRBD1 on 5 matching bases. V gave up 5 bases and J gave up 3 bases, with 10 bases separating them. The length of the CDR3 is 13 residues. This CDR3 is CASSARGYTEAFF. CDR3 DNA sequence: TGTGCCAGCAGTGCTCGGGGGTACACTGAAGCTTTCTTT.

For the CDR3, the DNA is TGTGCCAGCAGCCAAGAAATTAGTGGTTTCGAGCAGTACTTC. Its translation: CASSQEISGFEQYF. The chain combines TRBV3-1 (or the pseudogene TRBV3-2) with TRBJ2-7; D gene uncertain. With 0 bases removed from V and 6 bases from J, the gap between germline ends came to 12 bases. This CDR3 has 14 amino acids. Germline lookup yields CDR1 LGHDT and CDR2 YNNKEL (reference sequence).

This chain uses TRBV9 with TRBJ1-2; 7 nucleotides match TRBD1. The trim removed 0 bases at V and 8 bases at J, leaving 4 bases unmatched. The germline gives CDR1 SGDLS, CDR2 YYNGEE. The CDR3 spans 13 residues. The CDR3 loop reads CASSVGQGLGYTF. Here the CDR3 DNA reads TGTGCCAGCAGCGTAGGACAGGGCTTAGGCTACACCTTC.

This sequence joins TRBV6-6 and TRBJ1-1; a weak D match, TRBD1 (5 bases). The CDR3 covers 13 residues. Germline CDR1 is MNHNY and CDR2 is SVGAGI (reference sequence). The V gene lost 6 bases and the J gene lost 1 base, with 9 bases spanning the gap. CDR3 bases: TGTGCCAGCAGAAGCCAGGGGAACACTGAAGCTTTCTTT. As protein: CASRSQGNTEAFF.

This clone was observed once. CDR3 in amino acids: CASSFDNEQFF. The CDR3 nucleotides are TGTGCCAGCAGCTTCGACAATGAGCAGTTCTTC. This sequence joins TRBV7-9 and TRBJ2-1; the D is unclear. Trimming shortened V by 3 bases and J by 5 bases, and 2 bases separated the two germline ends. CDR1 is SEHNR, CDR2 FQNEAQ, per germline (reference sequence). The CDR3 runs 11 residues.

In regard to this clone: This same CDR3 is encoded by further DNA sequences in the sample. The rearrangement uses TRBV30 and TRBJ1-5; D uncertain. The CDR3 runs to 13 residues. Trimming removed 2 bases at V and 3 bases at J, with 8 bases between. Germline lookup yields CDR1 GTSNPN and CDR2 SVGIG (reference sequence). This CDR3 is CAWSLDSNQPQHF. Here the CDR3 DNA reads TGTGCCTGGAGTCTAGATTCCAATCAGCCCCAGCATTTT.

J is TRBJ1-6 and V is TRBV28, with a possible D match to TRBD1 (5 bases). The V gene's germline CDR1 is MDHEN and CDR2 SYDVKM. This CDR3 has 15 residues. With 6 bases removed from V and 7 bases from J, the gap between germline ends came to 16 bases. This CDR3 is CASSPTGGVNSPLHF. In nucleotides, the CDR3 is TGTGCCAGCAGCCCCACAGGCGGAGTAAATTCACCCCTCCACTTT.

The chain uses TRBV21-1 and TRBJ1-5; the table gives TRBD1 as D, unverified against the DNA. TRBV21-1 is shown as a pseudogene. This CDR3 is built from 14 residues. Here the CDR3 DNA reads TGTGCCAGCACCCCGGAACAGAGCAATCAGCCCCAGCATTTT. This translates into CASTPEQSNQPQHF.

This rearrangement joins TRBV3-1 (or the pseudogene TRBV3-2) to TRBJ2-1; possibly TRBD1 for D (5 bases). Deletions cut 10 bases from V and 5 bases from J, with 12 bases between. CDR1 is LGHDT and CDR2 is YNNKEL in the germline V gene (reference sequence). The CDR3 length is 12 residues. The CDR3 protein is CATQDRHNEQFF. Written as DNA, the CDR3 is TGTGCCACCCAAGACAGACACAATGAGCAGTTCTTC.

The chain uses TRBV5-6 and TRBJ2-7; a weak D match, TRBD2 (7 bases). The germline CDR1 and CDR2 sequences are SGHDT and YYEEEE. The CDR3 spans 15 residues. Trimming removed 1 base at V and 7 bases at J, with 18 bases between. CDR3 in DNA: TGTGCCAGCAGCTTGCGCGGGGGCGCGGCGGGGGAGCAGTACTTC. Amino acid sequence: CASSLRGGAAGEQYF.

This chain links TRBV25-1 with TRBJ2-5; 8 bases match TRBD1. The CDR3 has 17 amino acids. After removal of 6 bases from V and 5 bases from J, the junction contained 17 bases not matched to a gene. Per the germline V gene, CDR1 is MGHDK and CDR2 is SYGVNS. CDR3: CASSRDPRDRGAETQYF. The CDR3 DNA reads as TGTGCCAGCAGCCGGGACCCTCGAGACAGGGGTGCGGAGACCCAGTACTTC.

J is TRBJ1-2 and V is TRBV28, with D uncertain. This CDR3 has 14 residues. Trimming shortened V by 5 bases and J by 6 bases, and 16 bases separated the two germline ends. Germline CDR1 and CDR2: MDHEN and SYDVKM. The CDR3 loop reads CASSLLSGLHGYTF. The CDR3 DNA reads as TGTGCCAGCAGTCTCTTATCCGGGTTGCATGGCTACACCTTC.

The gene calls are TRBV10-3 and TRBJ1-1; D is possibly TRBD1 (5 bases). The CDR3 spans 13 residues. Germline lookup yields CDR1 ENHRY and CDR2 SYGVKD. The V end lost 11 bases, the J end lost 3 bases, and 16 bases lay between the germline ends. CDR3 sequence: CAVDQGGDTEAFF. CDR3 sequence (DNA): TGTGCCGTCGACCAGGGCGGGGACACTGAAGCTTTCTTT.

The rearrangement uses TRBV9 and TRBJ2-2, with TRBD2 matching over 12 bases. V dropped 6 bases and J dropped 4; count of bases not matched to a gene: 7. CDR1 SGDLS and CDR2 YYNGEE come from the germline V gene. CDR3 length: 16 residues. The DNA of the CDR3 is TGTGCCAGCACCCCCCGGGGACTAGCGGGCACCGGGGAGCTGTTTTTT. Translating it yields CASTPRGLAGTGELFF.

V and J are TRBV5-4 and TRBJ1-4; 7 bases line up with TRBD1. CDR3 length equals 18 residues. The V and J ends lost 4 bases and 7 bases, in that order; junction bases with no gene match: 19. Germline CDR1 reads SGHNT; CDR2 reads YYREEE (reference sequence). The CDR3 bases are TGTGCCAGCAGCCCTCGAGGTGGGGACAGTCGGGGTGGTGAAAAACTGTTTTTT. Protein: CASSPRGGDSRGGEKLFF.

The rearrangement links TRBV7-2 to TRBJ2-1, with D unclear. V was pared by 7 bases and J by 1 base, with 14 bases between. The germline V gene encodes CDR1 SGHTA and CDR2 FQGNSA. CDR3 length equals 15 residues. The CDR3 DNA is TGTGCCAGCACCCCTTACGGAGCGTCCTACAATGAGCAGTTCTTC. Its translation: CASTPYGASYNEQFF.

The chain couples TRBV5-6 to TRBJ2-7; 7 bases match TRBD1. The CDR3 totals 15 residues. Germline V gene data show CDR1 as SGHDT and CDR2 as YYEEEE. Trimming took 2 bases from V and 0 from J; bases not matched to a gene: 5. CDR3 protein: CASSFRDRASYEQYF. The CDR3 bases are TGTGCCAGCAGCTTTCGGGACAGAGCCTCCTACGAGCAGTACTTC.

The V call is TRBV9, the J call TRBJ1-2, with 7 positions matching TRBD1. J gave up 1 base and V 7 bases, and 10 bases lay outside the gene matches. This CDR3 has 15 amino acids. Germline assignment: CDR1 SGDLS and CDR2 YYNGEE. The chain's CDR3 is CASSPTGESNYGYTF. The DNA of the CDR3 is TGTGCCAGCTCCCCTACAGGGGAGAGTAACTATGGCTACACCTTC.

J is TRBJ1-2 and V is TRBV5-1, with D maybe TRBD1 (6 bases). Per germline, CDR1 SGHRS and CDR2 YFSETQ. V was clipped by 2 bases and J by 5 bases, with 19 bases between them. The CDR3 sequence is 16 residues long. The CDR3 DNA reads TGCGCCAGCAGCTTAGCTTGGGGGCCCGAGGGTTATGGCTACACCTTC. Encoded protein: CASSLAWGPEGYGYTF. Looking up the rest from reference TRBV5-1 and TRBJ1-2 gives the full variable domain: KAGVTQTPRYLIKTRGQQVTLSCSPISGHRSVSWYQQTPGQGLQFLFEYFSETQRNKGNFPGRFSGRQFSNSRSEMNVSTLELGDSALYLCASSLAWGPEGYGYTFGSGTRLTVV.

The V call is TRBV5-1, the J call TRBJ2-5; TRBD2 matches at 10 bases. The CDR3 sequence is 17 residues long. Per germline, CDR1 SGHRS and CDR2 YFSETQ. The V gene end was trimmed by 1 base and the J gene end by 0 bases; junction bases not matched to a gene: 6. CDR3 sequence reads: CASSLPTSGQNQETQYF. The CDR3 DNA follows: TGCGCCAGCAGCTTGCCGACTAGCGGGCAAAACCAAGAGACCCAGTACTTC.

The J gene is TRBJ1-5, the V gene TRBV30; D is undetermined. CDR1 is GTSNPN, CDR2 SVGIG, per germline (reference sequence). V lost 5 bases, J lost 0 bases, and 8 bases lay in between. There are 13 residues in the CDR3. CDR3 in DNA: TGTGCCTGGGGTGGCAATAGCAATCAGCCCCAGCATTTT. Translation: CAWGGNSNQPQHF.

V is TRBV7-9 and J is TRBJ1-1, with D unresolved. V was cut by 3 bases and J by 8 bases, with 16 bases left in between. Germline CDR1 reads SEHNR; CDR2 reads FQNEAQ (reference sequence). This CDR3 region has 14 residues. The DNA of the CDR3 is TGTGCCAGCAGCTTGGACGGACTAGGAAACGAAGCTTTCTTT. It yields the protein CASSLDGLGNEAFF. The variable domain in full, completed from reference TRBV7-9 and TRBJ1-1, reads DTGVSQNPRHKITKRGQNVTFRCDPISEHNRLYWYRQTLGQGPEFLTYFQNEAQLEKSRLLSDRFSAERPKGSFSTLEIQRTEQGDSAMYLCASSLDGLGNEAFFGQGTRLTVV.

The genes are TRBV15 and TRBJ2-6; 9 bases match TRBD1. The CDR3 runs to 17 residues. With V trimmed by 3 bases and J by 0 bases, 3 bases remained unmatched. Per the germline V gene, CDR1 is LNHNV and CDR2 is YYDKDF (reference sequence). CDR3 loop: CATSSGTGSSGANVLTF. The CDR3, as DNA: TGTGCCACCAGCAGCGGGACAGGGAGCTCTGGGGCCAACGTCCTGACTTTC.